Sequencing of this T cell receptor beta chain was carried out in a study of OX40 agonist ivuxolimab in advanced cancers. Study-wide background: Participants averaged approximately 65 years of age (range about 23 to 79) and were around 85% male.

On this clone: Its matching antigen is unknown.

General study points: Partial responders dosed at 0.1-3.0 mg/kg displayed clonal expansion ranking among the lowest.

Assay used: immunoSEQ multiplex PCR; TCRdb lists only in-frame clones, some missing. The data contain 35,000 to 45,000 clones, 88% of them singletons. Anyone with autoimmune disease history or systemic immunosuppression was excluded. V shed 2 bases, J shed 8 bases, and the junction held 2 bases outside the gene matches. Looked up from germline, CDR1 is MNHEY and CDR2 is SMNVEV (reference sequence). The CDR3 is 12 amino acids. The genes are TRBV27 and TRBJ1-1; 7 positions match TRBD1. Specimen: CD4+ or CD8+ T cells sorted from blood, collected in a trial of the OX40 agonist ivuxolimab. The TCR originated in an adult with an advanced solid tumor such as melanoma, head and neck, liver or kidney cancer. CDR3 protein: CASSLTGEEAFF. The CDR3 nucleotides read TGTGCCAGCAGTTTAACAGGGGAGGAAGCTTTCTTT.